Following are 22 T cell receptor beta chains from one sample sequenced in a study of blood T cells in healthy people across ages. Combining a sample-barcoded 5' primer with a J-beta primer mix, a second PCR ran for roughly 7 to 11 cycles. TCRdb used MiXCR to reprocess the 5' RACE reads, holding one entry per CDR3 protein. The table lists roughly 930,000 distinct CDR3 sequences, around 48% of them singletons. Sequencing was performed on blood. These receptors originate from a man aged 25-45 years in good health.

The V and J genes are TRBV5-1 and TRBJ1-5; TRBD1 agrees at 11 bases. Germline V lookup: CDR1 SGHRS, CDR2 YFSETQ. The V gene end was trimmed by 3 bases and the J gene end by 6 bases; junction bases not matched to a gene: 5. The CDR3 contains 15 residues. The CDR3 spells CASSSGQGVGQPQHF. CDR3 bases: TGCGCCAGCAGCTCGGGACAGGGGGTCGGTCAGCCCCAGCATTTT. The variable domain in full, with the rest retrieved from reference TRBV5-1 and TRBJ1-5, is KAGVTQTPRYLIKTRGQQVTLSCSPISGHRSVSWYQQTPGQGLQFLFEYFSETQRNKGNFPGRFSGRQFSNSRSEMNVSTLELGDSALYLCASSSGQGVGQPQHFGDGTRLSIL.

This clonotype has a handful of counts. The gene calls are TRBV6-5 and TRBJ2-5; unclear D gene. The J call is doubtful: the DNA matches TRBJ2-7 better. The CDR3 is made up of 11 amino acids. The germline V gene encodes CDR1 MNHEY and CDR2 SVGAGI. This CDR3 reads CASAWSYEQYF. DNA of the CDR3: TGTGCCAGCGCTTGGTCGTACGAGCAGTACTTC.

The chain has TRBV10-3 and TRBJ2-3, with 12 positions matching TRBD2. Trimming removed 8 bases from V and 7 bases from J; junction bases left unmatched: 10. The CDR3 runs to 15 residues. Germline assignment: CDR1 ENHRY and CDR2 SYGVKD. CDR3 sequence reads: CAIGTGTSGLYTQYF. CDR3 nucleotide sequence: TGTGCCATCGGAACCGGGACTAGCGGGTTGTATACGCAGTATTTT.

This clonotype came up once. A read error may account for a junction end that differs from germline. The J gene is TRBJ2-1, the V gene TRBV19; no firm D call. This CDR3 comprises 15 residues. Germline CDR1 LNHDA, CDR2 SQIVND (reference sequence). The CDR3 sequence: CASSIENQVYNVQFF. The CDR3 DNA reads as TGTGCCAGTAGTATAGAGAACCAGGTTTACAATGTGCAGTTCTTC.

The chain couples TRBV20-1 to TRBJ2-3; perhaps D is TRBD1 or TRBD2 (6 bases each). The CDR3 extends over 16 amino acids. CDR1 is DFQATT and CDR2 is SNEGSKA in the germline V gene (reference sequence). The V gene lost 8 bases and the J gene lost 2 bases, with 23 bases spanning the gap. CDR3 DNA sequence: TGCAGTCCTTACGAACGAAATAGGGGGGTCACAGATACGCAGTATTTT. Translation: CSPYERNRGVTDTQYF.

The chain recombines TRBV20-1 with TRBJ1-6; D is perhaps TRBD1 (6 bases). The CDR3 covers 14 residues. Per germline, CDR1 DFQATT and CDR2 SNEGSKA (reference sequence). The V end was cut by 3 bases, the J end by 7 bases, with 13 bases between. The chain's CDR3 is CSARPQGENSPLHF. CDR3 bases: TGCAGTGCTAGGCCACAGGGCGAGAATTCACCCCTCCACTTT.

This clonotype showed up just a few times. The rearrangement joins TRBV27 to TRBJ2-3; 7 bases agree with TRBD2. J lost 6 bases, V lost 5 bases, and 8 bases had no gene match. Germline V lookup: CDR1 MNHEY, CDR2 SMNVEV (reference sequence). This CDR3 has 14 amino acids. Written as DNA, the CDR3 is TGTGCCAGCAGTCCGCGCGGGGGTGGCGATACGCAGTATTTT. Translating it yields CASSPRGGGDTQYF.

This clonotype occurred a few times. The chain joins TRBV2 to TRBJ2-5; D is tentatively TRBD1 or TRBD2 (5 bases each). The DNA matches TRBJ2-7 better at its end, which makes the J call doubtful. The V gene's germline CDR1 is SNHLY and CDR2 FYNNEI. This CDR3 is built from 15 residues. The CDR3: CASSEGGQGIYEQYF. The CDR3 coding sequence is TGTGCCAGCAGTGAAGGAGGGCAGGGTATCTACGAGCAGTACTTC.

This chain links TRBV14 with TRBJ1-2; no definite D call. The length of the CDR3 is 15 residues. Germline V lookup: CDR1 SGHDN, CDR2 FVKESK. Trimming removed 1 base at V and 5 bases at J, with 14 bases between. In DNA, the CDR3 is TGTGCCAGCAGCCAAGGCACCATTCTGGGTTATGGCTACACCTTC. Protein sequence: CASSQGTILGYGYTF.

The chain is built from TRBV29-1 and TRBJ2-2, with D possibly matching TRBD2 (5 bases). The germline gives CDR1 SQVTM, CDR2 ANQGSEA. The length of the CDR3 is 12 residues. The CDR3 reads CAGGQNTGELFF. CDR3 nucleotides: TGCGCAGGCGGGCAGAACACCGGGGAGCTGTTTTTT.

The V call is TRBV3-1, the J call TRBJ2-1, with 8 bases matching TRBD2. The trim removed 0 bases at V and 4 bases at J, leaving 2 bases unmatched. Germline assignment: CDR1 LGHDT and CDR2 YNNKEL (reference sequence). The CDR3 extends over 15 amino acids. CDR3 in amino acids: CASSQELAAYNEQFF. The CDR3 DNA reads as TGTGCCAGCAGCCAAGAACTAGCGGCGTACAATGAGCAGTTCTTC.

The chain links TRBV29-1 to TRBJ2-7, with a weak D call TRBD2 (5 bases). V was trimmed by 7 bases and J by 3 bases, leaving 16 bases between them. The CDR3 has 13 residues. CDR1 and CDR2 (germline): SQVTM, ANQGSEA. This CDR3 is CSARGGSLYEQYF. The CDR3 DNA reads as TGCAGCGCCCGAGGCGGGTCCCTCTACGAGCAGTACTTC.

This clonotype was counted between two and nine times. J is TRBJ1-5 and V is TRBV28; D is unclear. This CDR3 contains 14 residues. Trimming took off 0 bases at V and 3 bases at J, with 6 bases between the two ends. Per germline, CDR1 MDHEN and CDR2 SYDVKM. In nucleotides, the CDR3 is TGTGCCAGCAGTTTATGGCGGGTCAATCAGCCCCAGCATTTT. It translates to CASSLWRVNQPQHF.

This clonotype turned up a few times. The chain uses TRBV28 and TRBJ2-5, with D possibly being TRBD1 or TRBD2 (5 bases each). Looked up from germline, CDR1 is MDHEN and CDR2 is SYDVKM. CDR3 length: 15 residues. The V and J ends lost 5 bases and 2 bases respectively, with 15 bases between them. The CDR3 DNA reads TGTGCCAGCAGTGGGCCGGGACCTCAACAAGAGACCCAGTACTTC. Protein sequence: CASSGPGPQQETQYF. Using reference TRBV28 and TRBJ2-5 for the parts outside the CDR3, the full variable domain is DVKVTQSSRYLVKRTGEKVFLECVQDMDHENMFWYRQDPGLGLRLIYFSYDVKMKEKGDIPEGYSVSREKKERFSLILESASTNQTSMYLCASSGPGPQQETQYFGPGTRLLVL.

This chain connects TRBV6-2 or TRBV6-3 to TRBJ1-5, with D perhaps TRBD1 (6 bases). The CDR3 extends over 15 amino acids. Germline loops: CDR1 MNHEY, CDR2 SVGEGT. Between the trimmed V and J ends, which lost 5 bases and 0 bases, there was a span of 11 bases. The CDR3 is CASSLDRPSNQPQHF. The CDR3 nucleotides read TGTGCCAGCAGTCTGGACAGACCTAGCAATCAGCCCCAGCATTTT.

V and J are TRBV20-1 and TRBJ1-5; D perhaps matches TRBD1 (6 bases). This CDR3 comprises 15 residues. V shed 2 bases and J shed 3 bases, with 14 bases lying between them. Per germline, CDR1 DFQATT and CDR2 SNEGSKA (reference sequence). In DNA, the CDR3 is TGCAGTGCTAGAAAGGGTGGGGGGCTCAATCAGCCCCAGCATTTT. This translates into CSARKGGGLNQPQHF.

The sample holds a few counts of this clonotype. CDR3 nucleotide sequence: TGTGCCAGCAGGATTAGGCAGGGTGGAATAAACACTGAAGCTTTCTTT. Translation gives CASRIRQGGINTEAFF. This chain links TRBV6-1 with TRBJ1-1, with D possibly matching TRBD1 (5 bases). CDR1 and CDR2 from the germline V gene are MNHNS and SASEGT. The CDR3 sequence is 16 residues long. Trimming removed 6 bases from V and 2 bases from J, with 19 bases in between.

This clonotype appeared a few times. The genes are TRBV12-3 or TRBV12-4 and TRBJ2-6, with 7 bases matching TRBD1. The CDR3 extends over 14 amino acids. V was pared by 6 bases and J by 2 bases, with 1 base of the junction left unmatched. The CDR3 DNA is TGTGCCAGCAGGGGGACAGCTGGGGCCAACGTCCTGACTTTC. Protein sequence: CASRGTAGANVLTF.

The V and J genes are TRBV12-3 or TRBV12-4 and TRBJ2-1, with unresolved D. Trimming took 5 bases from V and 10 from J, leaving 6 bases between them. CDR3 length: 10 residues. Here the CDR3 reads CASSRWEQFF. CDR3 nucleotide sequence: TGTGCCAGCAGTCGGTGGGAGCAGTTCTTC.

J is TRBJ1-1 and V is TRBV15; the D is unclear. The germline gives CDR1 LNHNV, CDR2 YYDKDF (reference sequence). The CDR3 totals 14 residues. Trimming stripped 1 base from V and 8 bases from J, with 14 bases between. The DNA for the CDR3 is TGTGCCACCAGCAGAGGGGCGGAGGTGTCGGAAGCTTTCTTT. Translation gives CATSRGAEVSEAFF.

Points on this clonotype: This clone may be a read error of a much larger clone one base away. The chain joins TRBV5-1 to TRBJ2-7; 8 nucleotides line up with TRBD1. Unmatched junction bases numbered 9, after V lost 4 bases and J lost 6 bases. The V gene's germline CDR1 is SGHRS and CDR2 YFSETQ. The CDR3 runs to 14 residues. CDR3 loop: CASSPSGQGCEQYF. The DNA of the CDR3 is TGCGCCAGCAGCCCAAGCGGACAGGGCTGCGAGCAGTACTTC.

Remarks on this clonotype: An end of the junction differs from the germline gene, which may be a read error. The chain couples TRBV7-9 to TRBJ2-3; 8 bases agree with TRBD2. The V gene's germline CDR1 is SEHNR and CDR2 FQNEAQ (reference sequence). The CDR3 loop spans 14 amino acids. The CDR3 loop is CASSYRGGTDTRYF. The CDR3 DNA follows: TGTGCCAGCAGCTACCGGGGGGGCACAGATACGCGGTATTTT.